The present TCR beta chain was sequenced within a study of regulatory T cells in long-lasting Graves disease. Construction of TCR beta libraries relied on iRepertoire HTBI primers and on Arm-PCR targeting CDR3 regions. TCRdb processed the multiplex PCR reads anew with MiXCR; each CDR3 protein has one entry. The data contain fewer than 500,000 distinct CDR3 sequences, roughly 15% of them singletons. This clonotype was observed at least ten times. The CDR3 has 20 residues. Per germline, CDR1 MDHEN and CDR2 SYDVKM. V was clipped by 2 bases and J by 4 bases; unmatched bases: 20. Time point specified: newly diagnosed GD, antithyroid drugs for less than 3 months. After RNA was extracted from PBMCs, the TCR library was made from it. By American Thyroid Association guidelines, Graves' disease was diagnosed in the cohort. These data are also associated with another study on T cells in Graves' hyperthyroidism and ophthalmopathy. That paper adds: Most clonotypes expanded in thyroid above 0.001 were likewise present in blood. Ophthalmopathy prediction by the model preceded onset by a median approximately 5.9 months.

This receptor was identified in a man between 35 and 55 years old with Graves disease. The rearrangement links TRBV28 to TRBJ2-7; the match to TRBD1 covers 10 bases. The specimen was peripheral blood mononuclear cells (PBMCs), collected at new diagnosis, from a patient treated with antithyroid drugs. The CDR3 here is CASSLIPGQGIPPGLYEQYF. CDR3 coding DNA: TGTGCCAGCAGTTTAATCCCGGGACAGGGGATTCCTCCTGGGCTATACGAGCAGTACTTC. Together with reference TRBV28 and TRBJ2-7, the CDR3 gives the full variable domain: DVKVTQSSRYLVKRTGEKVFLECVQDMDHENMFWYRQDPGLGLRLIYFSYDVKMKEKGDIPEGYSVSREKKERFSLILESASTNQTSMYLCASSLIPGQGIPPGLYEQYFGPGTRLTVT.